Sequencing of this TCR beta chain was carried out in a study of response to subunit inactivated influenza vaccine. Study-wide findings and caveats: The authors suggested that few new T cells are recruited per seasonal influenza vaccination.

CDR1 and CDR2 from the germline V gene are SQVTM and ANQGSEA. The CDR3 has 15 amino acids. Deletions cut 4 bases from V and 0 bases from J, with 13 bases between. TCRdb re-analysed the RT-PCR reads in MiXCR, keeping a single row per CDR3 protein. The profile shows around 530,000 distinct CDR3 sequences, 16% of them singletons. This clonotype was recorded many times. Its antigen is as yet unknown. The sample here was CD4+ T cells sorted from PBMCs, taken 23 months after vaccination. This clonotype was sampled from a man aged 45 to 70 who received an inactivated influenza vaccine. This chain uses TRBV29-1 with TRBJ2-1; D not resolved. The CDR3, as DNA: TGCAGCGTTGGACTTCAGCGCGCCTCCTACAATGAGCAGTTCTTC. It specifies CSVGLQRASYNEQFF.